The 21 T cell receptor beta chains in this list originate from one sample, sequenced in a study of beta chain features in type 1 diabetes. General study points: Patients with Type 1 diabetes showed moderately but significantly shorter TCRB CDR3s in all four CD4+ subsets.

What these receptors recognize is not known. Every bit of the isolated RNA underwent reverse transcription, so sequencing read expressed TCRB transcripts. This table comes from immunoSEQ multiplex PCR, and its TCRdb copy is limited to in-frame clones, with some not included. The data hold under 150,000 clones, with 17% observed a single time. The sequencing sample was made of central memory CD4+ T cells from blood. The receptors here all came from a man aged 18 to 30 with type 1 diabetes.

This clone was seen a handful of times. The rearrangement uses TRBV7-2 and TRBJ2-5; a possible D gene is TRBD1 (5 bases). Germline values: CDR1 SGHTA, CDR2 FQGNSA. This CDR3 spans 14 amino acids. The ends were cut back, 2 bases at V and 1 base at J, with 8 bases in the middle. CDR3 amino acids: CASSLQGFQETQYF. CDR3 coding DNA: TGTGCCAGCAGCTTACAGGGTTTCCAAGAGACCCAGTACTTC.

The V call is TRBV5-1, the J call TRBJ2-5, with D perhaps matching TRBD1 or TRBD2 (6 bases each). Germline CDR1 and CDR2: SGHRS and YFSETQ. CDR3 size: 14 residues. V lost 6 bases and J lost 7, with 19 bases in between. The CDR3 nucleotides read TGCGCCAGCATCCTCTCGGGGGCCGAGGGGACCCAGTACTTC. Protein sequence: CASILSGAEGTQYF.

This clone was seen a handful of times. With only one base between it and a far larger clone, this is likely a read error. The V and J genes are TRBV7-9 and TRBJ2-3; D is ambiguous. The CDR3 is made up of 17 amino acids. Trimming removed 1 base at V and 0 bases at J, with 14 bases between. Germline V lookup: CDR1 SEHNR, CDR2 FQNEAQ (reference sequence). The CDR3 loop reads CASSLGAEIFSTDTQYF. CDR3 DNA sequence: TGTGCCAGCAGCTTAGGTGCGGAAATCTTTAGCACAGATACGCAGTATTTT.

Comments on this clone: This likely traces to a read error, being one base from a far larger clone. CDR3 amino acids: CARSQERDTQYF. The CDR3 region has the DNA TGTGCCCGCAGTCAGGAGCGCGATACGCAGTATTTT. The rearrangement links TRBV2 to TRBJ2-3; no reliable D call. Per the germline V gene, CDR1 is SNHLY and CDR2 is FYNNEI. CDR3 size: 12 residues.

The CDR3 reads CAIRASGLNTEAFF. CDR3 sequence (DNA): TGTGCCATCAGGGCCTCAGGGCTGAACACTGAAGCTTTCTTT. The chain recombines TRBV10-3 with TRBJ1-1; weak D call: TRBD1 (5 bases). V lost 6 bases and J 0 bases, leaving 11 bases between the germline ends. CDR1 ENHRY and CDR2 SYGVKD come from the germline V gene. The CDR3 runs to 14 residues.

This clone was detected a few times. The genes are TRBV18 and TRBJ2-7; D gene uncertain. CDR1 is KGHSH and CDR2 is LQKENI in the germline V gene. V lost 3 bases and J lost 7, with 19 bases in between. The CDR3 totals 15 residues. CDR3 loop: CASSPSESGLGEQYF. The CDR3 nucleotides are TGTGCCAGCTCACCGTCGGAATCCGGTTTGGGGGAGCAGTACTTC.

The chain combines TRBV16 with TRBJ2-3, with a weak D call TRBD2 (6 bases). In germline, CDR1 is KGHSY, CDR2 FQNENV. Trimming pared 0 bases from V and 0 bases from J, leaving 10 bases between. The CDR3 loop spans 16 amino acids. The chain's CDR3 is CASSQSGGASTDTQYF. The CDR3 bases are TGTGCCAGCAGCCAATCTGGAGGGGCTAGCACAGATACGCAGTATTTT.

The V gene is TRBV6-5, the J gene TRBJ2-1, with D perhaps matching TRBD2 (5 bases). CDR3 length equals 16 residues. Germline V CDR1 and CDR2: MNHEY, SVGAGI. Trimming left V 4 bases short and J 0 bases short, with 13 bases between. As DNA, the CDR3 is TGTGCCAGCAGTTTGAGGGATCTCATCTCCTACAATGAGCAGTTCTTC. This gives the protein CASSLRDLISYNEQFF.

This clone was observed a few times. The chain uses TRBV19 and TRBJ1-1; possible D gene TRBD1, 6 bases. Germline-derived CDR1 and CDR2 are LNHDA and SQIVND (reference sequence). This CDR3 spans 13 amino acids. V was pared by 6 bases and J by 3 bases, with 11 bases between. CDR3 region: CASSSQGHTEAFF. CDR3 bases: TGTGCCAGTAGCAGCCAGGGGCACACTGAAGCTTTCTTT. Looking up the rest from reference TRBV19 and TRBJ1-1 gives the full variable domain: DGGITQSPKYLFRKEGQNVTLSCEQNLNHDAMYWYRQDPGQGLRLIYYSQIVNDFQKGDIAEGYSVSREKKESFPLTVTSAQKNPTAFYLCASSSQGHTEAFFGQGTRLTVV.

There are a few counts of this clone. The CDR3 spells CASSLVTGDQETQYF. The CDR3 DNA is TGTGCCAGCAGCTTAGTAACAGGGGATCAAGAGACCCAGTACTTC. This sequence joins TRBV11-2 and TRBJ2-5; 7 bases match TRBD1. J was trimmed by 2 bases and V by 1 base; bases with no gene match: 4. CDR1 is SGHAT, CDR2 FQNNGV, per germline. The CDR3 runs to 15 residues.

This rearrangement joins TRBV4-2 to TRBJ2-5; perhaps TRBD1 as D (5 bases). V lost 0 bases, J lost 10 bases, and 9 bases lay in between. Germline V gene data show CDR1 as LGHNA and CDR2 as YNFKEQ. CDR3 length equals 12 residues. The CDR3 protein is CASSQDGADQYF. CDR3 bases: TGTGCCAGCAGCCAAGATGGGGCCGACCAGTACTTC.

The V and J genes are TRBV19 and TRBJ2-2; D is unresolved. The CDR3 has 17 amino acids. Between the trimmed V and J ends, which lost 7 bases and 3 bases, there was a span of 21 bases. Germline CDR1 reads LNHDA; CDR2 reads SQIVND (reference sequence). DNA for the CDR3: TGTGCCAGTATGGAAATTGTTCAACCTCTTGACACCGGGGAGCTGTTTTTT. Its protein is CASMEIVQPLDTGELFF.

This clone was observed a handful of times. This chain uses TRBV10-3 with TRBJ2-3; 7 bases agree with TRBD2. The CDR3 has 17 residues. The J segment lost 0 bases and the V segment lost 6 bases, leaving 12 bases of the junction unmatched. CDR1 is ENHRY, CDR2 SYGVKD, per germline. CDR3 loop: CAISPPRGGGSTDTQYF. The CDR3 bases are TGTGCCATCAGCCCGCCCCGCGGCGGGGGAAGCACAGATACGCAGTATTTT.

DNA of the CDR3: TGCGCCAGCAGCCCACTAGGATCAGATACGCAGTATTTT. The encoded protein is CASSPLGSDTQYF. The V gene is TRBV4-3, the J gene TRBJ2-3; tentatively, D is TRBD2 (5 bases). The CDR3 runs 13 residues. Germline CDR1 is LGHNA and CDR2 is YSLEER. The V gene lost 4 bases and the J gene lost 4 bases, with 9 bases spanning the gap.

The chain links TRBV7-9 to TRBJ2-7; a weak D match, TRBD2 (5 bases). V lost 4 bases to trimming and J lost 6 bases, with 19 bases between them. CDR1 is SEHNR, CDR2 FQNEAQ, per germline (reference sequence). The CDR3 totals 15 residues. CDR3 DNA sequence: TGTGCCAGCAGCTCAAACCGGGCAAAACGGGGCGAGCAGTACTTC. As protein: CASSSNRAKRGEQYF.

Here the CDR3 reads CASSQDKNTEAFF. The CDR3 nucleotides are TGCGCCAGCAGCCAAGATAAAAACACTGAAGCTTTCTTT. The chain carries TRBV4-3 and TRBJ1-1, with D unresolved. V gave up 0 bases and J gave up 2 bases, with 4 bases separating them. Looked up from germline, CDR1 is LGHNA and CDR2 is YSLEER. This CDR3 region has 13 residues.

The rearrangement joins TRBV5-6 to TRBJ2-2; weak D call: TRBD1 (6 bases). The CDR3 is 15 residues long. With 6 bases removed from V and 1 base from J, the gap between germline ends came to 13 bases. Germline-derived CDR1 and CDR2 are SGHDT and YYEEEE. In nucleotides, the CDR3 is TGTGCCAGCACCTTACAGGGTGGGAACACCGGGGAGCTGTTTTTT. Its translation: CASTLQGGNTGELFF. Together with reference TRBV5-6 and TRBJ2-2, the CDR3 gives the full variable domain: DAGVTQSPTHLIKTRGQQVTLRCSPKSGHDTVSWYQQALGQGPQFIFQYYEEEERQRGNFPDRFSGHQFPNYSSELNVNALLLGDSALYLCASTLQGGNTGELFFGEGSRLTVL.

Comments on this clone: The germline gene is not matched at one end of the junction; a read error may be the cause. The V call is TRBV11-2, the J call TRBJ2-1, with D perhaps TRBD1 (5 bases). The CDR3 spans 13 residues. Germline-derived CDR1 and CDR2 are SGHAT and FQNNGV. The CDR3 DNA sequence: TGTGCCAGCACCTTACCACAGGTCAATGAGCAGTTCTTC. Translated: CASTLPQVNEQFF.

The chain joins TRBV6-6 to TRBJ2-1; perhaps TRBD2 as D (6 bases). This CDR3 is 14 amino acids long. V lost 2 bases to trimming and J lost 4 bases, with 9 bases between them. The germline V gene has CDR1 MNHNY and CDR2 SVGAGI (reference sequence). CDR3 loop: CASSYGRTYNEQFF. In nucleotides, the CDR3 is TGTGCCAGCAGTTACGGGAGGACTTACAATGAGCAGTTCTTC.

This clone was observed a few times. CDR3 protein: CASSPGLANAYEQYF. The DNA for the CDR3 is TGTGCCAGCAGCCCGGGACTAGCTAATGCCTACGAGCAGTACTTC. V gene TRBV4-2 combines with J gene TRBJ2-5, with 9 nucleotides matching TRBD2. The J call may be incorrect, as the DNA end agrees better with TRBJ2-7. Looked up from germline, CDR1 is LGHNA and CDR2 is YNFKEQ. CDR3 length equals 15 residues.

This clone appeared a few times. V is TRBV6-5 and J is TRBJ2-7; TRBD2 agrees at 11 bases. The CDR3 has 15 amino acids. With V trimmed by 7 bases and J by 1 base, 6 bases remained unmatched. The V gene's germline CDR1 is MNHEY and CDR2 SVGAGI. The CDR3 DNA is TGTGCCAGCACCCAAACTAGCGGGAGTTCCTACGAGCAGTACTTC. Translated: CASTQTSGSSYEQYF.